Shown below are 17 T cell receptor beta chains from a single sample sequenced in a study of CD4+ T cells in melanoma. The method was immunoSEQ multiplex PCR; TCRdb's version includes in-frame clones alone and lacks a portion of them. In the table there are roughly 150,000 clones, around 90% of which are singletons. These receptors originate from a human donor with melanoma.

This clone has just one count. This chain uses TRBV27 with TRBJ2-1, with D perhaps matching TRBD1 (5 bases). There are 15 residues in the CDR3. Trimming stripped 3 bases from V and 5 bases from J, with 14 bases between. The germline gives CDR1 MNHEY, CDR2 SMNVEV (reference sequence). The CDR3 loop is CASSLGQGFDNEQFF. In DNA, the CDR3 is TGTGCCAGCAGTTTGGGGCAGGGCTTCGACAATGAGCAGTTCTTC.

The chain employs TRBV5-1 and TRBJ1-4; possible D gene TRBD1, 5 bases. The CDR3 contains 15 residues. The germline CDR1 and CDR2 sequences are SGHRS and YFSETQ. V was shortened by 4 bases and J by 4 bases, with 14 bases between the two germline ends. The DNA for the CDR3 is TGCGCCAGCAGCCCGCTCAATGGGGGTAATGAAAAACTGTTTTTT. Translating gives CASSPLNGGNEKLFF.

This clone was picked up one time. The chain links TRBV7-9 to TRBJ2-7; no definite D call. The CDR3 extends over 15 amino acids. The V end lost 1 base, the J end lost 9 bases, and 19 bases lay between the germline ends. Germline V lookup: CDR1 SEHNR, CDR2 FQNEAQ (reference sequence). Here the CDR3 reads CASSLGESGGVGQYF. DNA for the CDR3: TGTGCCAGCAGCTTAGGGGAATCCGGTGGTGTGGGGCAGTACTTC.

The chain recombines TRBV2 with TRBJ1-2; D is undetermined. The length of the CDR3 is 12 residues. Germline-derived CDR1 and CDR2 are SNHLY and FYNNEI. V dropped 5 bases and J dropped 3 bases, with 7 bases sitting between them. The chain's CDR3 is CASSLDYYGYTF. The CDR3 region has the DNA TGTGCCAGCAGTCTGGACTACTATGGCTACACCTTC.

The chain has TRBV5-4 and TRBJ2-5; D is unresolved. The germline V and J ends were trimmed by 2 bases and 2 bases, with 22 bases remaining between them. The CDR3 totals 18 residues. CDR1 and CDR2 from the germline V gene are SGHNT and YYREEE (reference sequence). CDR3 in DNA: TGTGCCAGCAGCTTCGACTCCCCGTTCACCCGCGGACAAGAGACCCAGTACTTC. Protein product: CASSFDSPFTRGQETQYF.

J is TRBJ2-7 and V is TRBV2; D is unresolved. Germline V CDR1 and CDR2: SNHLY, FYNNEI. V was shortened by 5 bases and J by 2 bases, with 4 bases between the two germline ends. The CDR3 has 11 residues. The CDR3 is CASSLTYEQYF. CDR3 coding DNA: TGTGCCAGCAGTCTCACCTACGAGCAGTACTTC. The full variable domain, its missing parts supplied by reference TRBV2 and TRBJ2-7, is EPEVTQTPSHQVTQMGQEVILRCVPISNHLYFYWYRQILGQKVEFLVSFYNNEISEKSEIFDDQFSVERPDGSNFTLKIRSTKLEDSAMYFCASSLTYEQYFGPGTRLTVT.

This sequence joins TRBV2 and TRBJ1-4, with D possibly being TRBD1 (5 bases). V was pared by 8 bases and J by 8 bases, with 18 bases between. From germline, CDR1 is SNHLY and CDR2 FYNNEI. The CDR3 covers 14 residues. For the CDR3, the DNA is TGTGCCAGCCAGGAGGGAGGAGGGGCAGAAAAACTGTTTTTT. Its translation: CASQEGGGAEKLFF. Full variable domain (rest looked up from reference TRBV2 and TRBJ1-4): EPEVTQTPSHQVTQMGQEVILRCVPISNHLYFYWYRQILGQKVEFLVSFYNNEISEKSEIFDDQFSVERPDGSNFTLKIRSTKLEDSAMYFCASQEGGGAEKLFFGSGTQLSVL.

The V and J genes are TRBV7-3 and TRBJ2-1, with 8 bases aligning to TRBD2. The trim removed 2 bases at V and 4 bases at J, leaving 7 bases unmatched. CDR1 SGHTA and CDR2 FQGTGA come from the germline V gene. This CDR3 is built from 16 residues. The CDR3 DNA reads TGTGCCAGCAGCTTAGGTCCAGCGGGGGTTTACAATGAGCAGTTCTTC. As protein: CASSLGPAGVYNEQFF.

The chain carries TRBV27 and TRBJ1-1, with D possibly being TRBD1 (6 bases). Germline CDR1 and CDR2: MNHEY and SMNVEV (reference sequence). The CDR3 has 14 residues. The germline V and J ends were trimmed by 5 bases and 1 base, with 11 bases remaining between them. In DNA, the CDR3 is TGTGCCAGCAGTCCTAACAGGGCGAACACTGAAGCTTTCTTT. The encoded protein is CASSPNRANTEAFF.

The rearrangement joins TRBV6-5 to TRBJ1-6; no clear D gene. Trimming shortened V by 6 bases and J by 5 bases, and 5 bases separated the two germline ends. CDR1 is MNHEY, CDR2 SVGAGI, per germline. The CDR3 loop spans 12 amino acids. CDR3 sequence reads: CASRDHNSPLHF. CDR3 nucleotide sequence: TGTGCCAGCAGGGACCATAATTCACCCCTCCACTTT.

This chain joins TRBV2 and TRBJ2-2; no definite D call. Germline CDR1 SNHLY, CDR2 FYNNEI. The CDR3 runs to 15 residues. V lost 4 bases, J lost 1 base, and 10 bases lay in between. The CDR3 DNA follows: TGTGCCAGCAGTGCGTTTAGAGGGAACACCGGGGAGCTGTTTTTT. It specifies CASSAFRGNTGELFF.

The V call is TRBV30, the J call TRBJ2-1; D gene uncertain. Germline loops: CDR1 GTSNPN, CDR2 SVGIG (reference sequence). The CDR3 covers 13 residues. V was clipped by 0 bases and J by 4 bases, with 7 bases between them. CDR3 sequence: CAWSVGGYNEQFF. CDR3 bases: TGTGCCTGGAGTGTAGGCGGTTACAATGAGCAGTTCTTC.

CDR3 nucleotides: TGTGCCAGCAGCTTAGTCGGCGGACAATACGAGCAGTACTTC. Protein sequence: CASSLVGGQYEQYF. This rearrangement joins TRBV11-2 to TRBJ2-7; TRBD1 is a possible D gene (5 bases). CDR3 length: 14 amino acids. Trimming took off 1 base at V and 4 bases at J, with 11 bases between the two ends. The germline CDR1 and CDR2 sequences are SGHAT and FQNNGV.

As concerns this clone: The same CDR3 can be traced to other DNA sequences in this sample. This sequence joins TRBV7-9 and TRBJ1-2; D ambiguous. Germline CDR1 SEHNR, CDR2 FQNEAQ (reference sequence). The CDR3 totals 12 residues. Trimming stripped 1 base from V and 7 bases from J, with 7 bases between. In nucleotides, the CDR3 is TGTGCCAGCAGCTTAGGCGGAGGTGGCTACACCTTC. It encodes CASSLGGGGYTF.

This clone was counted only a few times. J is TRBJ2-6 and V is TRBV30; D is unresolved. The CDR3 spans 14 residues. Germline V CDR1 and CDR2: GTSNPN, SVGIG (reference sequence). The V and J ends lost 2 bases and 4 bases respectively, with 9 bases between them. The CDR3 protein is CAWSKPSGANVLTF. The CDR3 coding sequence is TGTGCCTGGAGTAAACCGTCGGGGGCCAACGTCCTGACTTTC.

The chain is built from TRBV6-5 and TRBJ2-7, with TRBD1 matching over 7 bases. Germline assignment: CDR1 MNHEY and CDR2 SVGAGI. This CDR3 comprises 15 residues. The ends lost 5 bases at V and 1 base at J; junction bases unmatched: 8. Here the CDR3 DNA reads TGTGCCAGCAGTGGCCGGGGACAGCTTTCCTACGAGCAGTACTTC. This encodes CASSGRGQLSYEQYF.

The V call is TRBV6-5, the J call TRBJ1-1, with a possible D match to TRBD1 (5 bases). Trimming took off 6 bases at V and 8 bases at J, with 19 bases between the two ends. Germline assignment: CDR1 MNHEY and CDR2 SVGAGI. This CDR3 is built from 14 residues. CDR3 DNA: TGTGCCAGCAGCCCCCCCTATAGTGAGGGGGAAGCTTTCTTT. This encodes CASSPPYSEGEAFF.